This TCR beta chain was observed in a study of PD-1 blockade in classical Hodgkin lymphoma. CDR1 and CDR2 (germline): LGHNT, FRNRAP. V was cut by 0 bases and J by 6 bases, with 11 bases left in between. The CDR3 consists of 14 residues. Notes on the study in general: Exclusion applied to patients who initiated nivolumab less than 1 year following ASCT. Newly diagnosed patients were said to have less baseline TCR diversity than healthy donors did. Baseline diversity was lower in partial responders and progressors than complete responders.

Every patient experienced relapse after autologous stem cell transplantation, and brentuximab vedotin exposure varied. Complete response, partial response or progressive disease was each patient's best response. The data were produced by immunoSEQ multiplex PCR, yet TCRdb's version contains in-frame clones alone and is incomplete. The sample has around 20,000 clones, 75% to 90% seen once; the top ten hold approximately 14%. This clone was found a few times. Its target is unknown. The receptor's source is a human donor with classical Hodgkin lymphoma. V usage is TRBV12-5 and J usage is TRBJ1-1; D not resolved. The sample in question was peripheral blood mononuclear cells (PBMCs), obtained before the second cycle of nivolumab. CDR3 region: CASGLVRQVAEAFF. For the CDR3, the DNA is TGTGCTAGTGGTTTGGTACGGCAGGTCGCTGAAGCTTTCTTT. Full variable domain (outside the CDR3, taken from reference TRBV12-5 and TRBJ1-1): DARVTQTPRHKVTEMGQEVTMRCQPILGHNTVFWYRQTMMQGLELLAYFRNRAPLDDSGMPKDRFSAEMPDATLATLKIQPSEPRDSAVYFCASGLVRQVAEAFFGQGTRLTVV.